This paragraph reports one TCR beta chain. Its specificity is not known. What was amplified from RNA transcripts were TCR beta CDR3 regions. The TCR CDR3 first-round RT-PCR relied on the HTBI primer set. One entry per CDR3 protein results from TCRdb running MiXCR on the multiplex PCR reads. Of approximately 600,000 distinct CDR3 sequences in the sample, about a fifth are singletons; the top ten hold 30% to 40%. These data belong to a study of T cells in Graves' hyperthyroidism and ophthalmopathy. Whole-study results and caveats: Classification by a 13 V-J model distinguished ophthalmopathy from stable hyperthyroidism. Most thyroid clonotypes that were expanded above 0.001 also turned up in blood.

Sequencing was done on a sample of blood. The clonotype originates from a man under 40 with Graves' ophthalmopathy.

Here the CDR3 reads CSARRTNYGYTF. CDR3 sequence (DNA): TGCAGTGCTAGGAGGACTAACTATGGCTACACCTTC. The chain is built from TRBV20-1 and TRBJ1-2; D unresolved. Germline loops: CDR1 DFQATT, CDR2 SNEGSKA (reference sequence). The CDR3 sequence is 12 residues long. The V end lost 3 bases, the J end lost 0 bases, and 5 bases lay between the germline ends.